This entry describes one T cell receptor beta chain. The read ends 3 residues before the CDR3 terminus; that terminus is restored from the germline J gene. V shed 1 base and J 4 bases; nucleotides not matched to a gene: 8. The CDR3 runs to 16 residues. Per germline, CDR1 LGHNA and CDR2 YNFKEQ. The source of the sample is a study of T cell clonality in common variable immunodeficiency. Sequenced by immunoSEQ multiplex PCR; TCRdb stores in-frame clones only, minus some. The sample has about 43,000 clones, none seen only once; the top ten hold 2% to 2.5%. Sequences were obtained from peripheral blood mononuclear cells. The rearrangement links TRBV4-2 to TRBJ2-5, with 8 positions matching TRBD2. The receptor's source is a person between 18 and 75 years old in good health. The sequenced part of the CDR3 DNA is TGTGCCAGCAGCCAAGGCTCTCGTCTAGCGGGAGAGACC. Residues: CASSQGSRLAGET. The whole CDR3 sequence reads CASSQGSRLAGETQYF.